These T cell receptor beta chains were read from a single sample in a study of T cells in Graves' hyperthyroidism and ophthalmopathy. TCRdb ran MiXCR on the multiplex PCR reads and lists one entry per CDR3 protein. The sample lists a few hundred thousand distinct CDR3 sequences; 14% were seen once. Sequenced sample: blood. These receptors originate from a woman in her twenties or thirties with Graves' hyperthyroidism that later progressed to Graves' ophthalmopathy. Each CDR3 is given with its conserved first and last residue. The D gene is left open where the match is weak. Where a row states a size, it is once, few, many or the class of an expanded clone; other rows omit it.

V	J	size	D	DNA	CDR3
TRBV2	TRBJ1-1	few	TRBD1	TGTGCCAGCAGTGTAGGACAGGGGTCTGAAGCTTTCTTT	CASSVGQGSEAFF
TRBV19	TRBJ1-6	few	.	TGTGCCAGTACCGAGGGAACCTATAATTCACCCCTCCACTTT	CASTEGTYNSPLHF
TRBV28	TRBJ1-4	many	.	TGTGCCAGCAGTTTGGCCGCAGAAAAACTGTTTTTT	CASSLAAEKLFF
TRBV12-3/TRBV12-4	TRBJ1-3	many	TRBD1	TGTGCCAGCAGTAAAACAGGGGGCGGCTCTGGAAACACCATATATTTT	CASSKTGGGSGNTIYF
TRBV30	TRBJ2-5	.	TRBD2	TGTGCCTGGAGTGTATCGGGAGGGCCGTGGGAGACCCAGTACTTC	CAWSVSGGPWETQYF
TRBV19	TRBJ2-7	.	TRBD2	TGTGCCACCGGGACTAGCGGGAACCCCTACGAGCAGTACTTC	CATGTSGNPYEQYF
TRBV20-1	TRBJ1-6	many	.	TGCAGTGCTAGGGGAGGTGGGAATAATTCACCCCTCCACTTT	CSARGGGNNSPLHF
TRBV7-2	TRBJ2-7	many	TRBD1	TGTGCCACTGGGACAGGGGCCCAGGGGACGGGAGGAGGCTCCTACGAGCAGTACTTC	CATGTGAQGTGGGSYEQYF
TRBV13	TRBJ1-2	many	.	TGTGCCAGCAGCCTACAGATAAAGGACGCGTATGGCTACACCTTC	CASSLQIKDAYGYTF
TRBV7-9	TRBJ2-7	.	.	TGTGCCAGCAGCTTAGCGGCTAGTGCCCCCTACGAGCAGTACTTC	CASSLAASAPYEQYF
TRBV20-1	TRBJ1-5	many	.	TGCAGTGCTAGGTCCTTCTGGACGGAGAATAGCAATCAGCCCCAGCATTTT	CSARSFWTENSNQPQHF